The T cell receptor beta chain under discussion was sequenced for a study of shared clonotypes between healthy human individuals. Study summary: There were three CD4 naive, three CD4 memory, two CD8 naive and one CD8 memory plates per donor.

The run depth of the assay was deep. Assay: immunoSEQ multiplex PCR; the TCRdb copy retains only in-frame clones and omits some. There are around 2.1 million clones in the sample; about 94% occur only once, and around 0.13% lies in the top ten. This clone was counted once. Its antigen is not identified. Germline CDR1 is LNHDA and CDR2 is SQIVND (reference sequence). V lost 1 base, J lost 10 bases, and 13 bases lay in between. There are 13 residues in the CDR3. Overall study results and limits: Memory subsets generally showed lower estimated richness than naive subsets. Shared clonotypes across all four donors exceeded non-shared ones in generation probability.

The V and J genes are TRBV19 and TRBJ1-2; no clear D gene. The TCR comes from a man between 18 and 29 years old in good health. Sequencing was carried out using naive CD4+ T cells sorted from blood. Subset in this sample: CD45RA+ positively selected. The CDR3 coding sequence is TGTGCCAGTAGTATAGGCAGGAACCAAGACTACACCTTC. Protein: CASSIGRNQDYTF.